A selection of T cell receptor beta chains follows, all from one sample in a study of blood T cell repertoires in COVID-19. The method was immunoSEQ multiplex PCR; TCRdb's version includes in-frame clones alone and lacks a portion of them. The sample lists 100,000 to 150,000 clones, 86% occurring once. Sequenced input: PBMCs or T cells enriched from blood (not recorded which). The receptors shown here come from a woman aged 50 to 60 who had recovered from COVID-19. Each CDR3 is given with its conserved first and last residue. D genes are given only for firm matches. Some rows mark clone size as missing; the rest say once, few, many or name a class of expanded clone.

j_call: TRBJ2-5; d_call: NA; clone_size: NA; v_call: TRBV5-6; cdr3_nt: TGTGCCAGCAGCTTGGACCAGTTCCAAGAGACCCAGTACTTC; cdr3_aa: CASSLDQFQETQYF
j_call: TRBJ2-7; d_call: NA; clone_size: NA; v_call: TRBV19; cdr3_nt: TGTGCCAGTAGTACGACAGGTGCCGAGCAGTACTTC; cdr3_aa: CASSTTGAEQYF
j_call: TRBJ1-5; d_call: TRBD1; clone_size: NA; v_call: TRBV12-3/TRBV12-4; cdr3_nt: TGTGCCAGCAAAGGGACAGGGGATCAGCCCCAGCATTTT; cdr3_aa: CASKGTGDQPQHF
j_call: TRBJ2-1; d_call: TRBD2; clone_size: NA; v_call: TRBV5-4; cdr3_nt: TGTGCCAGCAGCTTGGGGAGCGGGGGGGCTGAGCAGTTCTTC; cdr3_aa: CASSLGSGGAEQFF
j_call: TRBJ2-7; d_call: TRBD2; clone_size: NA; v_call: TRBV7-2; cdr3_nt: TGTGCCAGCAGCTTTCTCTCTAGCGGGGGGTCCTACGAGCAGTACTTC; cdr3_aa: CASSFLSSGGSYEQYF
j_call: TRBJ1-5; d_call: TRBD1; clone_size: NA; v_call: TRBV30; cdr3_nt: TGTGCCTGGAGTGGGGACAGTGTTCAGCCCCAGCATTTT; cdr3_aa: CAWSGDSVQPQHF
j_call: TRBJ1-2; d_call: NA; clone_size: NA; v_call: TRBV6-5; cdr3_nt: TGTGCCAGCAGTCCCCAGTATGGCTACACCTTC; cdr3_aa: CASSPQYGYTF
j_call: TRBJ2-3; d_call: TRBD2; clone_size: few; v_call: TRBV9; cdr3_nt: TGTGCCAGCAGCGTCGGGACTAGCGGGGTTACAGATACGCAGTATTTT; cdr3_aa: CASSVGTSGVTDTQYF
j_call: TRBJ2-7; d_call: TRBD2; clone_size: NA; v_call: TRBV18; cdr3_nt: TGTGCCAGCTCACCACCTAGCGGGGGTCAGTACGAGCAGTACTTC; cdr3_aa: CASSPPSGGQYEQYF
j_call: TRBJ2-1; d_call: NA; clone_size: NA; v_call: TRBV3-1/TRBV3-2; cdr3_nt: TGTGCCAGCAGCCAGGACTACCTCACCTACAATGAGCAGTTCTTC; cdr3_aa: CASSQDYLTYNEQFF
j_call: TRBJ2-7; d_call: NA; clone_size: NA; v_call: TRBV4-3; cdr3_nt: TGCGCCAGCAGCCAAGAGCAGGGCTACGAGCAGTACTTC; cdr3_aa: CASSQEQGYEQYF
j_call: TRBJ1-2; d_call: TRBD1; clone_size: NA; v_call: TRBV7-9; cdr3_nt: TGTGCCAGCAGCTCAACCGAGGACAGGGGACCGTTTGTCTATGGCTACACCTTC; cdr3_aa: CASSSTEDRGPFVYGYTF
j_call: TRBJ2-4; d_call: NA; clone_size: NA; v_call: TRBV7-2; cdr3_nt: TGTGCCAGCAGCTTAGCGGGGGGGCCGGACATTCAGTACTTC; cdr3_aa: CASSLAGGPDIQYF
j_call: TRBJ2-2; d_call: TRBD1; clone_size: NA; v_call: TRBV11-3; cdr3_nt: TGTGCCAGCAGCGCCCTACAGGGGGTCGGGACCGGGGAGCTGTTTTTT; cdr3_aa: CASSALQGVGTGELFF
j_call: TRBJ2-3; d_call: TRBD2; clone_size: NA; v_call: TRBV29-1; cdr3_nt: TGCAGCGTCATAGCGGGATGGGATACGCAGTATTTT; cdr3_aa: CSVIAGWDTQYF
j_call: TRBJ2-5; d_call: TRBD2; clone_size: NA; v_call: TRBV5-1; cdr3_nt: TGCGCCAGCGCGGGGGACTATGAGACCCAGTACTTC; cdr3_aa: CASAGDYETQYF
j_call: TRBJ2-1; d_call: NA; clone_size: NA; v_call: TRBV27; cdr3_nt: TGTGCCAGCAGTTTAGGGCAGTACAATGAGCAGTTCTTC; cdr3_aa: CASSLGQYNEQFF
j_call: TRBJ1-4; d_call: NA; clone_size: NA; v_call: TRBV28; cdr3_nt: TGTGCCAGCAGCAATACAGGGAAAGGGACTAATGAAAAACTGTTTTTT; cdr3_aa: CASSNTGKGTNEKLFF
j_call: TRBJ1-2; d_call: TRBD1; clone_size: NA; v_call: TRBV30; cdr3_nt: TGTGCCTGGGACAGGGGGAACTATGGCTACACCTTC; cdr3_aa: CAWDRGNYGYTF
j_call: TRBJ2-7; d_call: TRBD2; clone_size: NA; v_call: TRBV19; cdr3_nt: TGTGCCAGTAGTATGAGCGGACTAGCGGGGCTCTACGAGCAGTACTTC; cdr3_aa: CASSMSGLAGLYEQYF
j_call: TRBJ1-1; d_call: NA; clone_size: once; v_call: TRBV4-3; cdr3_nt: TGCGCCAGCAGCCCATCCCGGGACTACATCACTGAAGCTTTCTTT; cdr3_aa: CASSPSRDYITEAFF
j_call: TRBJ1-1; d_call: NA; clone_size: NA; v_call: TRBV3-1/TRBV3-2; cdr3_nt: TGTGCCAGCAGCCAAGCCGGGCCCGGGGGCACTGAAGCTTTCTTT; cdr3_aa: CASSQAGPGGTEAFF
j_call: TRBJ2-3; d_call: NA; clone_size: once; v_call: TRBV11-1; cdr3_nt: TGTGCCAGCAGCCCGGGGGGCCCCCGGGGCACAGATACGCAGTATTTT; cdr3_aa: CASSPGGPRGTDTQYF
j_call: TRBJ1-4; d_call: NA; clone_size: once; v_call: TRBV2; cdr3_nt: TGTGCCAGCAGTGTTTTGGGGAGTCGGGAAAAACTGTTTTTT; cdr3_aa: CASSVLGSREKLFF
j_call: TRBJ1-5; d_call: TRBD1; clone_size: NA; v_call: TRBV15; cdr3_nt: TGTGCCACCAGCAGAGAACCCCCGACAGGGAGCGGCCAGCCCCAGCATTTT; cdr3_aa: CATSREPPTGSGQPQHF
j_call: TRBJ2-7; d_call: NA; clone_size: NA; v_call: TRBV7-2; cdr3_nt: TGTGCCAGCAGCTTAGGGGGCAATTCCTACGAGCAGTACTTC; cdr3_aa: CASSLGGNSYEQYF
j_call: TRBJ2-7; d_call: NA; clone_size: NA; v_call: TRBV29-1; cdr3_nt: TGCAGCGTTGAAGGGCTCTCCTACGAGCAGTACTTC; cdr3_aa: CSVEGLSYEQYF
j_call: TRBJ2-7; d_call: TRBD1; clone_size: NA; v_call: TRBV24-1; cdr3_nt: TGTGCCACCAGTGAATCACGCCGGACAGGGCCCTACGAGCAGTACTTC; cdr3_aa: CATSESRRTGPYEQYF
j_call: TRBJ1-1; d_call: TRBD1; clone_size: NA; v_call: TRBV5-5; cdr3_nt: TGTGCCAGCAGCGGAGGACAGGGGAACACTGAAGCTTTCTTT; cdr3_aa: CASSGGQGNTEAFF
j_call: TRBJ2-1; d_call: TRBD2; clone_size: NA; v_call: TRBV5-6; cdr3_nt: TGTGCCAGCAGCTTGTCACCTAGCGGGCCTTATGGCGATGAGCAGTTCTTC; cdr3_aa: CASSLSPSGPYGDEQFF
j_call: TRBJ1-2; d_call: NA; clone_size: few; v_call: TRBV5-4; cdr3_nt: TGTGCCAGCAGCTTCACAGGAATTGGTAACTATGGCTACACCTTC; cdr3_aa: CASSFTGIGNYGYTF